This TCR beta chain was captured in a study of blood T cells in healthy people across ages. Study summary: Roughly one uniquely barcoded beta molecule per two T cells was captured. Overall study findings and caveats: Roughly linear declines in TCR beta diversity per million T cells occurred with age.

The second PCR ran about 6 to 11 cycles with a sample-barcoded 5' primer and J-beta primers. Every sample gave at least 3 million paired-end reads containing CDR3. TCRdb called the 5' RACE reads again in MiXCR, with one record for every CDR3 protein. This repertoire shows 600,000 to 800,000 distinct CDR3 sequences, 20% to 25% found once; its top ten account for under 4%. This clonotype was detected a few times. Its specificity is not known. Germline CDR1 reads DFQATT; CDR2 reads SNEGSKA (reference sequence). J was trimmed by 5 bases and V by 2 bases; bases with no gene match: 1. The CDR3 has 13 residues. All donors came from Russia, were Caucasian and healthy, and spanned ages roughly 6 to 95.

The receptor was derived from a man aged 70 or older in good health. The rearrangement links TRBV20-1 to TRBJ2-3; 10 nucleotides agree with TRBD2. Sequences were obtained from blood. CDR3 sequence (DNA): TGCAGTGCTAGACCTAGCGGGAGAGATACGCAGTATTTT. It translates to CSARPSGRDTQYF.